One and the same sample provided the 19 T cell receptor beta chains below, sequenced in a study of technical replicates of blood from a few donors. The protocol was immunoSEQ multiplex PCR, while the TCRdb copy is restricted to in-frame clones and leaves out a portion. The table has 60,000 to 70,000 clones, approximately 84% seen once. The sample consisted of PBMCs. These receptors originate from a human donor in good health. Some clones in this sample may be carry-over from other donors' samples.

The V gene is TRBV7-9, the J gene TRBJ2-1, with 9 bases fitting TRBD2. Germline loops: CDR1 SEHNR, CDR2 FQNEAQ (reference sequence). This CDR3 spans 18 amino acids. Trimming cost V 4 bases and J 0 bases; bases outside gene matches: 10. CDR3 in DNA: TGTGCCAGCAGCTCCTTTGCGGGGGGGTTGAGCTCCTACAATGAGCAGTTCTTC. As protein: CASSSFAGGLSSYNEQFF.

V usage is TRBV6-1 and J usage is TRBJ2-7, with 8 bases fitting TRBD2. After removal of 10 bases from V and 5 bases from J, the junction contained 16 bases not matched to a gene. The germline V gene has CDR1 MNHNS and CDR2 SASEGT. The CDR3 contains 15 residues. In DNA form, the CDR3 reads TGTGCCATCACAACGGGTAAAGCGGGAGAACACGAGCAGTACTTC. It codes for CAITTGKAGEHEQYF.

The chain recombines TRBV7-9 with TRBJ2-5; 13 nucleotides match TRBD2. Germline CDR1 and CDR2: SEHNR and FQNEAQ (reference sequence). The CDR3 loop spans 15 amino acids. V lost 4 bases to trimming and J lost 5 bases; unmatched junction nucleotides: 4. CDR3 loop: CASSSGLAGDETQYF. For the CDR3, the DNA is TGTGCCAGCAGCTCAGGACTAGCGGGAGACGAGACCCAGTACTTC.

The chain carries TRBV6-6 and TRBJ2-5, with D perhaps matching TRBD2 (7 bases). This CDR3 is 16 amino acids long. Looked up from germline, CDR1 is MNHNY and CDR2 is SVGAGI (reference sequence). Trimming left V 5 bases short and J 4 bases short, with 20 bases between. CDR3 coding DNA: TGTGCCAGCAGTCTCGGGGCGGGGGCAGAGGGAGAGACCCAGTACTTC. Protein: CASSLGAGAEGETQYF.

This clone was seen a handful of times. The chain recombines TRBV6-5 with TRBJ1-2; D unresolved. Germline lookup yields CDR1 MNHEY and CDR2 SVGAGI. CDR3 length: 13 residues. Trimming left V 4 bases short and J 5 bases short, with 11 bases between. The CDR3: CASSSGGFYGYTF. In DNA form, the CDR3 reads TGTGCCAGCAGTTCGGGAGGGTTTTATGGCTACACCTTC.

V gene TRBV19 combines with J gene TRBJ2-5, with a tentative D call TRBD2 (6 bases). The V and J ends lost 0 bases and 5 bases respectively, with 16 bases between them. This CDR3 comprises 16 residues. The V gene's germline CDR1 is LNHDA and CDR2 SQIVND (reference sequence). The CDR3 nucleotides are TGTGCCAGTAGTATAGATCTTCGGGGAGGAGGGGAGACCCAGTACTTC. It codes for CASSIDLRGGGETQYF.

The rearrangement uses TRBV11-2 and TRBJ1-2; 7 bases are a match to TRBD1. Germline V lookup: CDR1 SGHAT, CDR2 FQNNGV. V lost 2 bases and J lost 4; bases outside the gene matches: 4. The length of the CDR3 is 14 residues. The CDR3: CASSLSTGLYGYTF. CDR3 nucleotide sequence: TGTGCCAGCAGCTTATCGACAGGGCTCTATGGCTACACCTTC.

The chain has TRBV29-1 and TRBJ2-7; 7 nucleotides agree with TRBD1. Germline assignment: CDR1 SQVTM and CDR2 ANQGSEA. J lost 0 bases, V lost 7 bases, and 9 bases had no gene match. This CDR3 is 14 amino acids long. The CDR3 loop is CSALTRDSSYEQYF. The CDR3 DNA reads as TGCAGCGCCCTGACACGGGACAGCTCCTACGAGCAGTACTTC.

The J gene is TRBJ2-3, the V gene TRBV7-2, with 8 bases that match TRBD1. Germline V gene data show CDR1 as SGHTA and CDR2 as FQGNSA. This CDR3 region has 16 residues. With 5 bases clipped from V and 1 base from J, the junction kept 8 bases outside the gene matches. The CDR3 DNA is TGTGCCAGCAGCGTTCTTCCGGGACAGGGCACAGATACGCAGTATTTT. Encoded protein: CASSVLPGQGTDTQYF.

The chain has TRBV5-5 and TRBJ2-7; 11 bases align to TRBD2. Germline V lookup: CDR1 SGHKS, CDR2 YYEKEE (reference sequence). The CDR3 is 20 amino acids. V lost 0 bases to trimming and J lost 0 bases; unmatched junction nucleotides: 14. For the CDR3, the DNA is TGTGCCAGCAGCTTGGTTCTGCGTGCTAGCGGGGGGAAAAACTCCTACGAGCAGTACTTC. Translating gives CASSLVLRASGGKNSYEQYF.

The gene calls are TRBV19 and TRBJ1-5, with D possibly being TRBD1 (5 bases). The CDR3 is 15 amino acids. Trimming stripped 3 bases from V and 4 bases from J, with 13 bases between. Germline CDR1 and CDR2: LNHDA and SQIVND (reference sequence). In DNA, the CDR3 is TGTGCCAGTAGTATGGGGCCATACCCGAATCAGCCCCAGCATTTT. Its translation is CASSMGPYPNQPQHF. Full variable domain (rest looked up from reference TRBV19 and TRBJ1-5): DGGITQSPKYLFRKEGQNVTLSCEQNLNHDAMYWYRQDPGQGLRLIYYSQIVNDFQKGDIAEGYSVSREKKESFPLTVTSAQKNPTAFYLCASSMGPYPNQPQHFGDGTRLSIL.

The CDR3 reads CASSPRGGGQFEQYF. In DNA, the CDR3 is TGTGCCAGCAGCCCCCGAGGGGGGGGGCAATTCGAGCAGTACTTC. The chain carries TRBV11-2 and TRBJ2-7, with D maybe TRBD2 (7 bases). V was trimmed by 5 bases and J by 6 bases, leaving 20 bases between them. This CDR3 contains 15 residues. From germline, CDR1 is SGHAT and CDR2 FQNNGV. Using reference TRBV11-2 and TRBJ2-7 for the parts outside the CDR3, the full variable domain is EAGVAQSPRYKIIEKRQSVAFWCNPISGHATLYWYQQILGQGPKLLIQFQNNGVVDDSQLPKDRFSAERLKGVDSTLKIQPAKLEDSAVYLCASSPRGGGQFEQYFGPGTRLTVT.

The chain joins TRBV7-9 to TRBJ2-5, with TRBD1 matching 8 bases. The CDR3 runs to 14 residues. The V and J ends lost 8 bases and 5 bases, in that order; junction bases with no gene match: 10. The germline V gene has CDR1 SEHNR and CDR2 FQNEAQ (reference sequence). The CDR3 DNA is TGTGCCAGCTTCCTGACAGGGGCGGGGGAGACCCAGTACTTC. It yields the protein CASFLTGAGETQYF.

The chain has TRBV5-6 and TRBJ1-2; TRBD1 might be the D (6 bases). The CDR3 totals 14 residues. Germline CDR1 and CDR2: SGHDT and YYEEEE. V was clipped by 1 base and J by 5 bases, with 12 bases between them. CDR3 DNA: TGTGCCAGCAGCTTGCAGGGGCTACGTTATGGCTACACCTTC. Translated: CASSLQGLRYGYTF.

The gene calls are TRBV7-9 and TRBJ2-1, with D tentatively TRBD2 (6 bases). In germline, CDR1 is SEHNR, CDR2 FQNEAQ (reference sequence). Trimming left V 5 bases short and J 5 bases short, with 16 bases between. The CDR3 consists of 15 residues. CDR3 region: CASSPRTGLHNEQFF. The CDR3 DNA is TGTGCCAGCAGCCCAAGAACGGGACTCCACAATGAGCAGTTCTTC.

This sequence joins TRBV7-8 and TRBJ2-1; 9 bases agree with TRBD2. Losses at the gene ends were 1 base for V and 4 bases for J; bases not matched to a gene: 5. The CDR3 loop spans 16 amino acids. Germline values: CDR1 SGHVS, CDR2 FQNEAQ. CDR3 in amino acids: CASSLVMAGGYNEQFF. CDR3 DNA: TGTGCCAGCAGCTTAGTGATGGCGGGGGGGTACAATGAGCAGTTCTTC.

The chain is built from TRBV4-3 and TRBJ2-7; D remains ambiguous. Germline V lookup: CDR1 LGHNA, CDR2 YSLEER. This CDR3 has 14 amino acids. V was shortened by 1 base and J by 3 bases, with 10 bases between the two germline ends. As DNA, the CDR3 is TGCGCCAGCAGCCAAGCATTTGCGAGCTACGAGCAGTACTTC. Its protein product is CASSQAFASYEQYF.

This clone was detected a few times. This sequence joins TRBV19 and TRBJ2-1; the match to TRBD2 covers 8 bases. CDR3 length: 17 amino acids. Trimming took 3 bases from V and 6 from J; bases not matched to a gene: 13. Germline V gene lookup returns CDR1 LNHDA and CDR2 SQIVND (reference sequence). The DNA for the CDR3 is TGTGCCAGTAGTATCCCTGGACTAGCCCTAATCCTCAATGAGCAGTTCTTC. This encodes CASSIPGLALILNEQFF.

The V and J genes are TRBV5-8 and TRBJ1-5; unclear D gene. V was trimmed by 4 bases and J by 0 bases, leaving 14 bases between them. Germline CDR1 reads SGHTS; CDR2 reads YDEGEE. The CDR3 contains 16 residues. CDR3 bases: TGTGCCAGCAGCGGAACAGAGTTTTATAGCAATCAGCCCCAGCATTTT. The encoded protein is CASSGTEFYSNQPQHF.